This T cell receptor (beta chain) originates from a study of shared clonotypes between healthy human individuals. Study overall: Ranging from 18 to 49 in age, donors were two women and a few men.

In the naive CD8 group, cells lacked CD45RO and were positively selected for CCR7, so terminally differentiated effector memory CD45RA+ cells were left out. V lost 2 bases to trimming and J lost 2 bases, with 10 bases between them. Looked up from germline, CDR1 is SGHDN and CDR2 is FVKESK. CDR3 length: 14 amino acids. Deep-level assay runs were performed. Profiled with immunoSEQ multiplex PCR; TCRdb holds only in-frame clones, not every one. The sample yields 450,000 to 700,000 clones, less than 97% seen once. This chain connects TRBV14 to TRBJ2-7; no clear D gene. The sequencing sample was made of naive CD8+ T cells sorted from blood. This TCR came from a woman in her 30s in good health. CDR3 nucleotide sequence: TGTGCCAGCAGCCAACGCACAGTTGCCTACGAGCAGTACTTC. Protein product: CASSQRTVAYEQYF.